The 9 T cell receptor beta chains reported below all come from one sample, sequenced in a study of blood T cell repertoires in COVID-19. Measured with immunoSEQ multiplex PCR; TCRdb has only the in-frame clones, and not every one. Here the sample spans roughly 140,000 clones, about 80% being singletons. Sequencing was done on a sample of PBMCs or T cells enriched from blood (not recorded which). These receptors were obtained from a man between 50 and 59 years old in a cohort exposed to, infected with or recovered from COVID-19 (not recorded which).

The chain has TRBV7-2 and TRBJ1-1; D is unresolved. This CDR3 region has 15 residues. Germline V gene lookup returns CDR1 SGHTA and CDR2 FQGNSA. Trimming removed 1 base at V and 0 bases at J, with 9 bases between. CDR3 region: CASSLGGGMNTEAFF. CDR3 sequence (DNA): TGTGCCAGCAGCTTAGGCGGCGGCATGAACACTGAAGCTTTCTTT.

The V and J genes are TRBV28 and TRBJ2-5; D ambiguous. V was clipped by 2 bases and J by 2 bases, with 6 bases between them. The CDR3 spans 13 residues. The germline gives CDR1 MDHEN, CDR2 SYDVKM. The CDR3 reads CASSLRWQETQYF. The CDR3 region has the DNA TGTGCCAGCAGTTTACGGTGGCAAGAGACCCAGTACTTC.

The sample holds one count of this clone. This chain links TRBV6-4 with TRBJ2-2; TRBD2 aligns across 10 bases. Germline V lookup: CDR1 MRHNA, CDR2 SNTAGT. V was pared by 0 bases and J by 4 bases, with 2 bases of the junction left unmatched. The CDR3 sequence is 16 residues long. In nucleotides, the CDR3 is TGTGCCAGCAGTGACTCGAGCGGGGGGGCCACCGGGGAGCTGTTTTTT. Residues: CASSDSSGGATGELFF.

The chain is built from TRBV5-4 and TRBJ2-5; 10 bases are shared with TRBD2. Germline lookup yields CDR1 SGHNT and CDR2 YYREEE (reference sequence). CDR3 length: 14 residues. V lost 1 base to trimming and J lost 4 bases; unmatched junction nucleotides: 1. CDR3: CASSLQRGGETQYF. The CDR3 DNA follows: TGTGCCAGCAGCTTGCAGCGGGGGGGAGAGACCCAGTACTTC.

This clone was detected once. J is TRBJ1-5 and V is TRBV19; TRBD1 is a possible D gene (5 bases). The CDR3 is 13 amino acids. Trimming left V 11 bases short and J 2 bases short, with 13 bases between. Germline CDR1 LNHDA, CDR2 SQIVND (reference sequence). The chain's CDR3 is CAGWGGGNQPQHF. In nucleotides, the CDR3 is TGTGCCGGTTGGGGAGGGGGCAATCAGCCCCAGCATTTT.

The V gene is TRBV9, the J gene TRBJ2-5; 8 bases fit TRBD2. Germline loops: CDR1 SGDLS, CDR2 YYNGEE. The CDR3 length is 15 residues. J gave up 4 bases and V 1 base, and 6 bases lay outside the gene matches. The CDR3 reads CASSVFGGARETQYF. The CDR3 nucleotides read TGTGCCAGCAGCGTATTCGGGGGGGCCAGAGAGACCCAGTACTTC.

This chain links TRBV18 with TRBJ2-5; the match to TRBD1 covers 8 bases. With V trimmed by 2 bases and J by 4 bases, 9 bases remained unmatched. The CDR3 covers 16 residues. Per germline, CDR1 KGHSH and CDR2 LQKENI. The CDR3 reads CASSPWTGQGAETQYF. CDR3 coding DNA: TGTGCCAGCTCACCATGGACAGGACAGGGAGCAGAGACCCAGTACTTC.

The V and J genes are TRBV2 and TRBJ1-1, with D perhaps TRBD1 (5 bases). CDR3 length: 15 amino acids. V was clipped by 3 bases and J by 1 base, with 12 bases between them. Germline-derived CDR1 and CDR2 are SNHLY and FYNNEI. This CDR3 is CASSDGAGGNTEAFF. The DNA of the CDR3 is TGTGCCAGCAGTGATGGGGCCGGCGGGAACACTGAAGCTTTCTTT.

The CDR3 sequence is CASSLKDRGIGNEQFF. CDR3 DNA: TGTGCCAGCAGCCTGAAGGACAGGGGGATCGGCAATGAGCAGTTCTTC. The chain couples TRBV7-8 to TRBJ2-1; TRBD1 aligns across 10 bases. The germline gives CDR1 SGHVS, CDR2 FQNEAQ. With 5 bases clipped from V and 6 bases from J, the junction kept 10 bases outside the gene matches. The CDR3 sequence is 16 residues long.